This TCR beta chain is drawn from a study of CD8 T cells in ankylosing spondylitis. Study-level results: The authors reported significant enrichment of disease-linked clones in matched ankylosing spondylitis synovial fluid. Several highly homologous variants made up a TCR beta motif, and this motif appeared characteristic of ankylosing spondylitis blood. With a CD8+ phenotype, disease-linked clones were relatively rare in peripheral blood.

Making use of molecular barcodes, quantitative 5'-RACE generated TCR beta libraries. TCRdb analysed the 5' RACE reads with MiXCR anew, one entry per CDR3 protein. This sample has under 300,000 distinct CDR3 sequences, with 10% found just once. Note on this clonotype: Its antigen remains unidentified.

Trimming removed 2 bases at V and 0 bases at J, with 8 bases between. Germline V CDR1 and CDR2: SGHVS, FQNEAQ. The length of the CDR3 is 14 residues. The sequenced sample was blood, either unsorted or a sorted T cell fraction (not recorded which). The TCR originated in a male donor with ankylosing spondylitis or in good health (not recorded which). The rearrangement uses TRBV7-8 and TRBJ2-7; D not resolved. CDR3 amino acids: CASSLNWISYEQYF. The CDR3 DNA follows: TGTGCCAGCAGCTTAAACTGGATCTCCTACGAGCAGTACTTC. Looking up the rest from reference TRBV7-8 and TRBJ2-7 gives the full variable domain: GAGVSQSPRYKVAKRGQDVALRCDPISGHVSLFWYQQALGQGPEFLTYFQNEAQLDKSGLPSDRFFAERPEGSVSTLKIQRTQQEDSAVYLCASSLNWISYEQYFGPGTRLTVT.